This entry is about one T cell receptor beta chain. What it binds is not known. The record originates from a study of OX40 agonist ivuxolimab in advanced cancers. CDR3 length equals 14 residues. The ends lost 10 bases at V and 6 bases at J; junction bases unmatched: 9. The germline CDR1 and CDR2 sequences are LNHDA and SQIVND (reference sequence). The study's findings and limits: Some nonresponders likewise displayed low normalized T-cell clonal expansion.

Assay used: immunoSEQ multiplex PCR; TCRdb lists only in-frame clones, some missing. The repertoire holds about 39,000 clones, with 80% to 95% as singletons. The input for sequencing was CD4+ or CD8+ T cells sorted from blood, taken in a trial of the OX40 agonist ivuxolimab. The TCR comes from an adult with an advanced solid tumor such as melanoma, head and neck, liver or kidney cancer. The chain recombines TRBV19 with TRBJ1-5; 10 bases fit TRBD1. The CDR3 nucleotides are TGTGCCACCGAGCCTGGACAGGGGGGTCAGCCCCAGCATTTT. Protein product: CATEPGQGGQPQHF.